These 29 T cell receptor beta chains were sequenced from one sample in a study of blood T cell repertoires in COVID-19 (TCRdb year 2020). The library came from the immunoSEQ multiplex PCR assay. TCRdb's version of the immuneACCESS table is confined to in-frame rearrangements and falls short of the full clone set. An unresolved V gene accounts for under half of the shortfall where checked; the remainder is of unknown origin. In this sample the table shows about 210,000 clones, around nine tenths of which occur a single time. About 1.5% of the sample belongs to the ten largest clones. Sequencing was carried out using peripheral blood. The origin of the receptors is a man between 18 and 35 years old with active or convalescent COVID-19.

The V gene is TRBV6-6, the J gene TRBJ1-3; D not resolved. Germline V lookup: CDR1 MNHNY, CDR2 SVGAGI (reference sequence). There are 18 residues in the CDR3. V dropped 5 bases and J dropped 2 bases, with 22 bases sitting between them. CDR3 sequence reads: CASSLQHPRAGAGNTIYF. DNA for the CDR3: TGTGCCAGCAGTCTCCAGCACCCCCGCGCGGGAGCTGGAAACACCATATATTTT.

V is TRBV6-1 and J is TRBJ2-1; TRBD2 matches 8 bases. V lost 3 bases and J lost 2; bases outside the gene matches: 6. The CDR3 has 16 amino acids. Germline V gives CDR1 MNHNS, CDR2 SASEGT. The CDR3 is CASSDPGREAYNEQFF. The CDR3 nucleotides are TGTGCCAGCAGTGATCCGGGGCGGGAGGCCTACAATGAGCAGTTCTTC.

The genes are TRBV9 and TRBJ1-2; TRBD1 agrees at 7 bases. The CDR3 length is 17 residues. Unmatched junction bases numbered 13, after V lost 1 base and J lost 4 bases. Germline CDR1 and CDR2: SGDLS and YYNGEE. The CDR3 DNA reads TGTGCCAGCAGCGTAAGTCCCGGGACAGCTCGTTTCTATGGCTACACCTTC. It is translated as CASSVSPGTARFYGYTF.

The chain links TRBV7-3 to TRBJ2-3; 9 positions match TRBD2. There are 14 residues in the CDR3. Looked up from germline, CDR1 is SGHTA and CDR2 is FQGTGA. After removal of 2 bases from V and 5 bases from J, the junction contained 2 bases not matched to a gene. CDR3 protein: CASSLAGGIDTQYF. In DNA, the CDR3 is TGTGCCAGCAGCTTAGCGGGAGGGATAGATACGCAGTATTTT.

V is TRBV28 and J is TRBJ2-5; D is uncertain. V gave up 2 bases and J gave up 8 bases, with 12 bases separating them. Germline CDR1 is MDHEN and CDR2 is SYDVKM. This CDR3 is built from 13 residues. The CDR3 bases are TGTGCCAGCAGTTTAAAGGTAGCCCGAACCCAGTACTTC. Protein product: CASSLKVARTQYF.

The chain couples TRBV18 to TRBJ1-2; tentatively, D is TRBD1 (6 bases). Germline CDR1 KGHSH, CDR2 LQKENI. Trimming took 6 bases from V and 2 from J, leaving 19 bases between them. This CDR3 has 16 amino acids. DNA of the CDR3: TGTGCCAGCTCGCCCACCATCGGGGGGACAAACTATGGCTACACCTTC. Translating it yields CASSPTIGGTNYGYTF.

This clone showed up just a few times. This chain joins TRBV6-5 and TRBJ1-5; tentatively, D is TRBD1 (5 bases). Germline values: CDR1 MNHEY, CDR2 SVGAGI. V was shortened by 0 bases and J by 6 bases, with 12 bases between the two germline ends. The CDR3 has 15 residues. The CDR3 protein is CASSYSGQGGQPQHF. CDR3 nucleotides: TGTGCCAGCAGTTACTCGGGCCAGGGTGGTCAGCCCCAGCATTTT.

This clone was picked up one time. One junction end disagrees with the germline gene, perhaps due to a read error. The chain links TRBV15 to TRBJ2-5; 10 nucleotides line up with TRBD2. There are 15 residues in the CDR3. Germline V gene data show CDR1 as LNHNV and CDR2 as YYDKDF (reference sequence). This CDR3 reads CATSGEGTSEETQYF. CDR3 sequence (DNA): TGTGCCACCAGCGGAGAAGGGACTAGCGAAGAGACCCAGTACTTC. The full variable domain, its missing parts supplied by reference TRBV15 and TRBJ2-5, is DAMVIQNPRYQVTQFGKPVTLSCSQTLNHNVMYWYQQKSSQAPKLLFHYYDKDFNNEADTPDNFQSRRPNTSFCFLDIRSPGLGDTAMYLCATSGEGTSEETQYFGPGTRLLVL.

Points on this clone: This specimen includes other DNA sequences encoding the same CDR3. CDR3 in DNA: TGTGCCAGCAGCTTAACCGGTAGCCAAGAGACCCAGTACTTC. Translation: CASSLTGSQETQYF. The chain has TRBV7-3 and TRBJ2-5; no reliable D call. Trimming pared 0 bases from V and 1 base from J, leaving 6 bases between. Germline assignment: CDR1 SGHTA and CDR2 FQGTGA. The CDR3 totals 14 residues.

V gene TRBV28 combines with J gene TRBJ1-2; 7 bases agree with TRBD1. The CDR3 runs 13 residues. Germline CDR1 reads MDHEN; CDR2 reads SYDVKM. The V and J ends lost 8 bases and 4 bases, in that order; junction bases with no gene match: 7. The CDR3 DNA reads TGTGCCAGCCTACGGGACAGCTCCTATGGCTACACCTTC. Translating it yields CASLRDSSYGYTF.

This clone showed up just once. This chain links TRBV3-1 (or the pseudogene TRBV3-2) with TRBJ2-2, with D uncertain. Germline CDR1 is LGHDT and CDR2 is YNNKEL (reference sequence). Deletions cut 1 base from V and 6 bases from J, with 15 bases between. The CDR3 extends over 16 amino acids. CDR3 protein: CASSQGIAATSGELFF. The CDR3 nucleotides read TGTGCCAGCAGCCAAGGGATTGCGGCTACGTCCGGGGAGCTGTTTTTT.

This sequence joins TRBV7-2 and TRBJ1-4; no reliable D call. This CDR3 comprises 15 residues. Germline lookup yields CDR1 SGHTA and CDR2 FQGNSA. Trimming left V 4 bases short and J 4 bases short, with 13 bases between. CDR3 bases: TGTGCCAGCAGCTCACAGACGGGAAATAATGAAAAACTGTTTTTT. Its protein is CASSSQTGNNEKLFF.

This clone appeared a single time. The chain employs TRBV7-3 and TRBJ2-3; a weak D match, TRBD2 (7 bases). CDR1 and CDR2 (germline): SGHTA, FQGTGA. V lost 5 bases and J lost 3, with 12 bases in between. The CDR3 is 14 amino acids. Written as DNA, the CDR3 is TGTGCCAGCAGCCGGGGGGCGTCTACAGATACGCAGTATTTT. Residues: CASSRGASTDTQYF.

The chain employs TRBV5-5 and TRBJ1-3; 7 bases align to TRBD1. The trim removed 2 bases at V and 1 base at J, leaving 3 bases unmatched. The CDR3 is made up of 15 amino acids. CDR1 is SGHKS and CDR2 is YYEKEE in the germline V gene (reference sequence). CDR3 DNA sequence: TGTGCCAGCAGCTTTACAGGGGATTCTGGAAACACCATATATTTT. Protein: CASSFTGDSGNTIYF.

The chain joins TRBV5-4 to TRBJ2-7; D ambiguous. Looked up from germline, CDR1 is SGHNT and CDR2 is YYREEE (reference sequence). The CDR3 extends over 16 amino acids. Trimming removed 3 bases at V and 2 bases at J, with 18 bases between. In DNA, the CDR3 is TGTGCCAGCAGCTCCTACGGAACGGCGGATACCTACGAGCAGTACTTC. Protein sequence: CASSSYGTADTYEQYF.

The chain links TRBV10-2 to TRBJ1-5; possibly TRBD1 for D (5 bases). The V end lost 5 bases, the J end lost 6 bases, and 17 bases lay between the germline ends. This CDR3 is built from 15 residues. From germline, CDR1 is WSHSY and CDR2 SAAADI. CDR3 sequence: CASSSRQGGAQPQHF. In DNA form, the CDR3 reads TGCGCCAGCAGTTCTCGGCAGGGTGGGGCTCAGCCCCAGCATTTT.

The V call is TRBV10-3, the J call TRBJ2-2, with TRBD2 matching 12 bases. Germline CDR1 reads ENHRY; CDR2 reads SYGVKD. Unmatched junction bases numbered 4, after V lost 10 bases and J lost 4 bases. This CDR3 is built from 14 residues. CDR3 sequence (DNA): TGTGCCACCGGACTAGCGGGAAGCACCGGGGAGCTGTTTTTT. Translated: CATGLAGSTGELFF.

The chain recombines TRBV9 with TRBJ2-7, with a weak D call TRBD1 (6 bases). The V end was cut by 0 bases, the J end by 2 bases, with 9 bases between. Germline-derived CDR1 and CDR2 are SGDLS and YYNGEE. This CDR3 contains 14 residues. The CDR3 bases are TGTGCCAGCAGCGTAGAGGGGGAACCCTACGAGCAGTACTTC. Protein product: CASSVEGEPYEQYF. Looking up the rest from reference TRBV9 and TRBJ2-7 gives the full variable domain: DSGVTQTPKHLITATGQRVTLRCSPRSGDLSVYWYQQSLDQGLQFLIQYYNGEERAKGNILERFSAQQFPDLHSELNLSSLELGDSALYFCASSVEGEPYEQYFGPGTRLTVT.

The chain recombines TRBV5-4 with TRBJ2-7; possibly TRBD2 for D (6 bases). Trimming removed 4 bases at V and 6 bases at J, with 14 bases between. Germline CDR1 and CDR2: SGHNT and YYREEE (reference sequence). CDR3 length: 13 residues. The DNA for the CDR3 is TGTGCCAGCAGCCCCCTGGGAGGAAGCGAGCAGTACTTC. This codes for CASSPLGGSEQYF.

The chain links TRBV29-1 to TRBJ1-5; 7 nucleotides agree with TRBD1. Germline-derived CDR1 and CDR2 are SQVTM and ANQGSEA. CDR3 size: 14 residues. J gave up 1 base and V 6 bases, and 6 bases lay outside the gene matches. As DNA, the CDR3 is TGCAGCGTCCGGGACAGAGACAGCAATCAGCCCCAGCATTTT. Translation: CSVRDRDSNQPQHF. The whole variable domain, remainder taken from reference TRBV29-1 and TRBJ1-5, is SAVISQKPSRDICQRGTSLTIQCQVDSQVTMMFWYRQQPGQSLTLIATANQGSEATYESGFVIDKFPISRPNLTFSTLTVSNMSPEDSSIYLCSVRDRDSNQPQHFGDGTRLSIL.

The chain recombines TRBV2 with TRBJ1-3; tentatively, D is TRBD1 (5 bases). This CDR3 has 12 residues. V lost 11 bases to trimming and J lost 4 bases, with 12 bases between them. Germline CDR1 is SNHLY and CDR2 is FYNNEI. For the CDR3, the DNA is TGTGCCGGTGGGGCGGAAGGAAACACCATATATTTT. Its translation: CAGGAEGNTIYF.

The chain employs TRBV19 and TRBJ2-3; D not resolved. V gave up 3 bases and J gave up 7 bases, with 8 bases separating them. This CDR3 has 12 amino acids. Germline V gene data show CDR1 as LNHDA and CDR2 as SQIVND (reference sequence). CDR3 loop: CASSMVAYTQYF. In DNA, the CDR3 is TGTGCCAGTAGTATGGTAGCATATACGCAGTATTTT.

The DNA for the CDR3 is TGTGCCAGCTCTCAGAACAATCAGCCCCAGCATTTT. This codes for CASSQNNQPQHF. The V call is TRBV12-3 or TRBV12-4, the J call TRBJ1-5, with unresolved D. Trimming took off 8 bases at V and 3 bases at J, with 8 bases between the two ends. This CDR3 has 12 amino acids.

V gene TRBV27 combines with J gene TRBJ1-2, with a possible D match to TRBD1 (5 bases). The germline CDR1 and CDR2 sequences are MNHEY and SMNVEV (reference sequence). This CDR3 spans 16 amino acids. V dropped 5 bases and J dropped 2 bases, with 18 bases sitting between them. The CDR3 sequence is CASSPRLGAPNYGYTF. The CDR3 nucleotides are TGTGCCAGCAGTCCGCGGCTAGGGGCCCCCAACTATGGCTACACCTTC.

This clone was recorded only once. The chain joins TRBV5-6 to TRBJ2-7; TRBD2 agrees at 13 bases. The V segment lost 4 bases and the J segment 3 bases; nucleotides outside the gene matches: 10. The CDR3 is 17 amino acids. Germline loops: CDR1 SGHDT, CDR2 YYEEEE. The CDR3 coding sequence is TGTGCCAGCAGCGGGGGACTAGCGGGATTGGTTATCTACGAGCAGTACTTC. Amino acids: CASSGGLAGLVIYEQYF. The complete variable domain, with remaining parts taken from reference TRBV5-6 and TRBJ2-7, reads DAGVTQSPTHLIKTRGQQVTLRCSPKSGHDTVSWYQQALGQGPQFIFQYYEEEERQRGNFPDRFSGHQFPNYSSELNVNALLLGDSALYLCASSGGLAGLVIYEQYFGPGTRLTVT.

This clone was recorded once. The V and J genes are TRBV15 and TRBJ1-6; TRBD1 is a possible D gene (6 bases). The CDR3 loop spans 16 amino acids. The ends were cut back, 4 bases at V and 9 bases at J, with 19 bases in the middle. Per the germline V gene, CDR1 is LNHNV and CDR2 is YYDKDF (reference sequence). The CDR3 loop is CATSTHPTGFGSPLHF. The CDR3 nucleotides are TGTGCCACCAGCACCCACCCTACAGGGTTTGGTTCACCCCTCCACTTT.

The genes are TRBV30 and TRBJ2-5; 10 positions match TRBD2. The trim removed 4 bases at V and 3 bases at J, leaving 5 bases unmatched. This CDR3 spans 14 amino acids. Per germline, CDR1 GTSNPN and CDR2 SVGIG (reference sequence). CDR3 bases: TGTGCCTGGAATCAGCGGGGGGGGGAAGAGACCCAGTACTTC. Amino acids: CAWNQRGGEETQYF.

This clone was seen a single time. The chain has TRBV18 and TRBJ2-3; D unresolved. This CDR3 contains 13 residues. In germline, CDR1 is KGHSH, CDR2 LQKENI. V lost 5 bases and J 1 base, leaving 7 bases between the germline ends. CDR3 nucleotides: TGTGCCAGCTCAATACCGGGCACAGATACGCAGTATTTT. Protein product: CASSIPGTDTQYF.

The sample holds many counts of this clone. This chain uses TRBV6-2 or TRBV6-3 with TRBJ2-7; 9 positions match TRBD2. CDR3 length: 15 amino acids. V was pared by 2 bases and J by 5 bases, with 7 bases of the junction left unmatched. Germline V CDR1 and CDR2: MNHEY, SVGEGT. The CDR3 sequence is CASSYGRGGSDEQYF. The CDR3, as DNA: TGTGCCAGCAGTTACGGGCGGGGGGGATCGGACGAGCAGTACTTC.